This TCR beta chain was sequenced for a study of spatial heterogeneity in lung cancer (dated by TCRdb to between 2018 and 2020). Looking at the study overall: Donors were around 71 patients with early-stage, untreated non-small cell lung cancer from the lung TRACERx cohort. Follow-up PBMC samples were sequenced whenever the samples were available, and the median time to follow-up was 2 to 3 years after resection. Beta-chain transcripts were consistently detected in greater numbers than alpha-chain transcripts, which likely reflected higher beta-chain transcript abundance. In the raw uncorrected reads, each unique combination of TCR and UMI appeared more than ten times on average. The study quantitatively compared TCR alpha and beta repertoires across multiple tumor regions, matched nontumor lung and blood in non-small cell lung cancer. Nonsynonymous mutation counts, determined by whole-exome sequencing of tumor tissue, were related to TCR repertoire features. Both alpha and beta chains were TCR-sequenced in samples taken at surgery, namely 220 tumor regions, under 80 matched nontumor lung samples and about 52 PBMC samples.

Findings and caveats that apply to the study as a whole: Ubiquitous expanded tumor TCRs were found in blood more often at tumor resection than at routine follow-up. Comparisons of baseline and follow-up blood repertoires included only 11 to 15 patients. Additional single-cell paired TCR alpha and beta sequencing was considered necessary to confirm, at a functional level, the hypothesis that regional TCRs recognize regional mutations.

The label giving this sample's time point can be read as: blood at routine non-recurrence follow-up after resection. TCR sequencing used whole RNA extracted from tumor and nontumor lung tissue, or from cryopreserved PBMC samples, without cell sorting. Only patients with enough RNA available from two or more tumor regions were chosen for TCR sequencing. The method behind the library was 5' RACE. Sequencing relied on a NextSeq 500. The TCR library protocol attached a unique molecular identifier to each TCR cDNA molecule to allow correction of PCR and sequencing errors. The authors' pipeline ran thus. TCR identification, UMI-based error correction and CDR3 extraction were all carried out with Decombinator tools. TCRs above a frequency of 2 per 1,000, corresponding to the top 1% of the tumor frequency distribution, were defined as expanded. Each repertoire was subsampled 100 times to 5,000 TCRs, after which Renyi diversity was computed with the R vegan package. CDR3 similarity networks were built from amino acid triplet string-kernel similarity, with CDR3s being connected when pairwise similarity was above 0.82. TCRdb reran the public reads through fastp at Q25 and MiXCR, keeping productive beta chains. Records with the same CDR3 protein are collapsed into one entry carrying the most frequent genes and DNA. TCRdb's processing, not the authors', yielded these V and J calls. The sample includes about 120,000 distinct CDR3 sequences, with over 9% observed a single time. Roughly 15% of the sample belongs to the ten largest clones.

This clonotype appeared many times. The antigen it recognizes is unknown. Base qualities are not recorded, but no much larger clone differs from it by a single base. Trimmed from V: 5 bases; trimmed from J: 11 bases; junction bases lacking a gene match: 13. The CDR3 runs 13 residues from the cysteine to the phenylalanine. Just CDR3 DNA is preserved here, 39 bases in frame from base 1. CDR1 and CDR2 are drawn from the germline V gene (reference sequence): DFQATT, SNEGSKA. The receptor was derived from a male donor with early-stage non-small cell lung cancer. Here the chain combines TRBV20-1 and TRBJ1-2; 8 bases in between match TRBD1. Sequencing used PBMCs, obtained at follow-up. The encoded CDR3 is CSAGGTGAEGYTF. The bases read TGCAGTGCTGGAGGGACAGGCGCTGAGGGGTACACCTTC.